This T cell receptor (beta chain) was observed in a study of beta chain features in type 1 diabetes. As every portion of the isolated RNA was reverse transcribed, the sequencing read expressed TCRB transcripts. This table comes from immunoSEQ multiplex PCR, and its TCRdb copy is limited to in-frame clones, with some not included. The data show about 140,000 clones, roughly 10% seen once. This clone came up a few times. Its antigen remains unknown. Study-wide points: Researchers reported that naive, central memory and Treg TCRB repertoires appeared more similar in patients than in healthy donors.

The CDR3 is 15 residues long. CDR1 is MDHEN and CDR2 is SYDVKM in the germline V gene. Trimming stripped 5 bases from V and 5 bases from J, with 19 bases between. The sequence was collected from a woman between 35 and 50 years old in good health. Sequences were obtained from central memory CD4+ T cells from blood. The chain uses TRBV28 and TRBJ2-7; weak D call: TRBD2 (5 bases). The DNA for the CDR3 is TGTGCCAGCAGTGTACAAAGCGGTCTCGGGGACGAGCAGTACTTC. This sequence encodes CASSVQSGLGDEQYF.